This TCR beta chain was profiled in a study of T cell responses to AZD1222 COVID-19 vaccine. Study results and caveats: After the peak T cell response, and only then, were repertoires sampled.

Here immunoSEQ multiplex PCR was the method, and the copy in TCRdb shows in-frame clones only, minus some. The table shows around 160,000 clones, with about 91% occurring only once. This CDR3 spans 12 amino acids. The V gene lost 5 bases and the J gene lost 0 bases, with 4 bases spanning the gap. This clone came up a few times. Its cognate antigen is unknown. Additional DNA sequences in this sample encode the identical CDR3. The sequence was collected from an adult who received the AZD1222 COVID-19 vaccine. This rearrangement joins TRBV12-3 or TRBV12-4 to TRBJ1-1; D not certain. The sample here was peripheral blood, taken 28 days after the second AZD1222 dose. This CDR3 is CASSLLNTEAFF. Written as DNA, the CDR3 is TGTGCCAGCAGTCTTTTGAACACTGAAGCTTTCTTT.